Listed here are 13 T cell receptor beta chains from one sample, sequenced in a study of blood T cells in healthy people across ages. It was with a sample-barcoded 5' primer and a J-beta primer mix that a second PCR of about 6 to 12 cycles was run. TCRdb reanalysed the 5' RACE reads using MiXCR and keeps one entry per CDR3 protein. The table includes 800,000 or so distinct CDR3 sequences, about 59% detected once. The specimen was blood. The source is a man between 25 and 39 years old in good health.

To note about this clonotype: Compared with germline, one end of the junction differs, possibly owing to a read error. The V call is TRBV7-7, the J call TRBJ2-5, with TRBD1 as a possible D gene (5 bases). CDR1 is SSHAT and CDR2 is FNYEAQ in the germline V gene (reference sequence). The CDR3 length is 14 residues. Here the CDR3 reads CASSSLAGHETQYF. The CDR3 DNA is TGTGCTAGCAGCTCCCTGGCAGGGCACGAGACCCAGTACTTC. The variable domain in full, completed from reference TRBV7-7 and TRBJ2-5, reads GAGVSQSPRYKVTKRGQDVTLRCDPISSHATLYWYQQALGQGPEFLTYFNYEAQPDKSGLPSDRFSAERPEGSISTLTIQRTEQRDSAMYRCASSSLAGHETQYFGPGTRLLVL.

V usage is TRBV7-2 and J usage is TRBJ1-5; TRBD1 might be the D (5 bases). Germline V gene sequence: CDR1 SGHTA, CDR2 FQGNSA. V gave up 1 base and J gave up 5 bases, with 9 bases separating them. This CDR3 is 14 amino acids long. The CDR3 DNA is TGTGCCAGCAGCTTAGGTTTGGGGGATCAGCCCCAGCATTTT. Translating it yields CASSLGLGDQPQHF.

This chain connects TRBV20-1 to TRBJ2-5; D unresolved. The CDR3 runs to 11 residues. Trimming removed 8 bases at V and 3 bases at J, with 10 bases between. The germline CDR1 and CDR2 sequences are DFQATT and SNEGSKA (reference sequence). CDR3 region: CSKLTEETQYF. In DNA, the CDR3 is TGCAGTAAACTGACTGAAGAGACCCAGTACTTC.

A word on this clonotype: This sequence may be a read error, since a much larger clone differs from it by one base. The CDR3 region has the DNA TGTGCCAGCAGCCAAGGTACTAGTCTCAACATTCAGTACTTC. Its translation: CASSQGTSLNIQYF. The chain joins TRBV3-1 to TRBJ2-4; D is possibly TRBD2 (5 bases). V was cut by 1 base and J by 7 bases, with 11 bases left in between. The CDR3 runs 14 residues. Germline V CDR1 and CDR2: LGHDT, YNNKEL (reference sequence).

The gene calls are TRBV5-6 and TRBJ2-4; no firm D call. The CDR3 sequence is 16 residues long. With 0 bases removed from V and 0 bases from J, the gap between germline ends came to 10 bases. The V gene's germline CDR1 is SGHDT and CDR2 YYEEEE. CDR3 loop: CASSLGLLLAKNIQYF. CDR3 bases: TGTGCCAGCAGCTTGGGGTTGTTGCTAGCCAAAAACATTCAGTACTTC.

This clonotype was seen a single time. This rearrangement joins TRBV27 to TRBJ2-5; perhaps TRBD1 as D (6 bases). Trimming took 10 bases from V and 0 from J, leaving 9 bases between them. The CDR3 consists of 12 residues. Germline V lookup: CDR1 MNHEY, CDR2 SMNVEV (reference sequence). CDR3 sequence reads: CAIRGNQETQYF. In DNA form, the CDR3 reads TGTGCCATCAGGGGCAACCAAGAGACCCAGTACTTC.

This clonotype was picked up a small number of times. The V call is TRBV2, the J call TRBJ2-1, with D unclear. The V gene lost 10 bases and the J gene lost 7 bases, with 5 bases spanning the gap. This CDR3 is 9 amino acids long. Germline V CDR1 and CDR2: SNHLY, FYNNEI. This chain's CDR3 is CATGNEQFF. The CDR3 bases are TGTGCCACCGGTAATGAGCAGTTCTTC.

The table lists this clonotype with a few counts. The J gene is TRBJ2-5, the V gene TRBV5-1; 14 nucleotides agree with TRBD2. CDR1 is SGHRS and CDR2 is YFSETQ in the germline V gene. The V and J ends lost 2 bases and 4 bases, in that order; junction bases with no gene match: 10. This CDR3 has 18 residues. The DNA for the CDR3 is TGCGCCAGCAGCTTACTCCAGGGACTAGCGGGGGCAGGAGAGACCCAGTACTTC. Encoded protein: CASSLLQGLAGAGETQYF.

V gene TRBV10-3 combines with J gene TRBJ2-5; a possible D gene is TRBD1 (6 bases). The J call may be mistaken, given a closer DNA end match to TRBJ2-7. The CDR3 length is 16 residues. From germline, CDR1 is ENHRY and CDR2 SYGVKD. CDR3 nucleotide sequence: TGTGCCATCAGTGATCTTGCCAGGGGCTTTCCCTACGAGCAGTACTTC. It specifies CAISDLARGFPYEQYF.

This clonotype has a handful of counts. This sequence joins TRBV7-2 and TRBJ2-3, with D uncertain. Trimming cost V 3 bases and J 0 bases, with 10 bases left between them. The germline CDR1 and CDR2 sequences are SGHTA and FQGNSA. CDR3 length: 15 amino acids. The CDR3 coding sequence is TGTGCCAGCAGCTTGCTGTCCTCTAGCACAGATACGCAGTATTTT. Amino acid sequence: CASSLLSSSTDTQYF.

This clonotype was detected only a few times. The chain carries TRBV20-1 and TRBJ2-1; TRBD2 matches at 8 bases. The CDR3 has 14 amino acids. V gave up 0 bases and J gave up 9 bases; unmatched junction bases: 7. Germline V gene sequence: CDR1 DFQATT, CDR2 SNEGSKA (reference sequence). The CDR3 sequence: CSARDPSGPAEQFF. CDR3 nucleotide sequence: TGCAGTGCTAGAGACCCTAGCGGGCCGGCTGAGCAGTTCTTC.

The CDR3 region is CASSQPTGSTNEKLFF. The CDR3 nucleotides read TGTGCCAGCAGCCAACCGACAGGTTCAACTAATGAAAAACTGTTTTTT. The chain joins TRBV14 to TRBJ1-4, with D possibly matching TRBD1 (6 bases). The CDR3 extends over 16 amino acids. Trimming shortened V by 2 bases and J by 0 bases, and 10 bases separated the two germline ends. Germline CDR1 reads SGHDN; CDR2 reads FVKESK.

This chain uses TRBV20-1 with TRBJ1-2; 7 bases are shared with TRBD1. Looked up from germline, CDR1 is DFQATT and CDR2 is SNEGSKA (reference sequence). V dropped 6 bases and J dropped 6; count of bases not matched to a gene: 7. The CDR3 contains 12 residues. CDR3 sequence reads: CSAPTGHNGYTF. The CDR3 nucleotides are TGCAGTGCCCCGACAGGGCATAATGGCTACACCTTC.